These T cell receptor beta chains were read from a single sample in a study of breast tumors, draining lymph nodes, adjacent tissues. TCRdb itself ran the multiplex PCR reads through MiXCR, one entry per CDR3 protein. This repertoire shows about 63,000 distinct CDR3 sequences, around 60% found once; its top ten account for approximately 19%. The sample taken for sequencing was breast tumor tissue. These receptors all come from a female donor with breast cancer. Some clones in this sample may be carry-over from other donors' samples. The CDR3 runs from the conserved cysteine through the conserved F or W. Each record gives: V gene, clone size, D gene, J gene, CDR3 protein, CDR3 DNA. D genes are given only for firm matches. Only some rows state a clone size, as once, few, many or a class for expanded clones.

V gene: TRBV5-8
clone size: many
D gene: NA
J gene: TRBJ1-5
CDR3 protein: CASSSEGYGWQPQHF
CDR3 DNA: TGTGCCAGCAGCTCGGAAGGGTACGGCTGGCAGCCCCAGCATTTT

V gene: TRBV20-1
clone size: medium-sized
D gene: NA
J gene: TRBJ2-5
CDR3 protein: CSASRVGGWETQYF
CDR3 DNA: TGCAGTGCTAGCCGGGTGGGGGGCTGGGAGACCCAGTACTTC

V gene: TRBV7-3
clone size: NA
D gene: NA
J gene: TRBJ2-3
CDR3 protein: CASSLRPGTDNNEQYF
CDR3 DNA: TGTGCCAGCAGCTTACGCCCCGGGACTGATAACAATGAGCAGTATTTT

V gene: TRBV7-2
clone size: many
D gene: TRBD2
J gene: TRBJ2-2
CDR3 protein: CASSPLGRETAGELFF
CDR3 DNA: TGTGCCAGCAGCCCCCTAGGGCGGGAGACGGCCGGGGAGCTGTTTTTT

V gene: TRBV6-6
clone size: many
D gene: NA
J gene: TRBJ2-2
CDR3 protein: CASSYGPRTGELFF
CDR3 DNA: TGTGCCAGCAGTTACGGGCCGCGGACCGGGGAGCTGTTTTTT

V gene: TRBV6-1
clone size: NA
D gene: NA
J gene: TRBJ2-1
CDR3 protein: CASSNLGLAYEQFF
CDR3 DNA: TGTGCCAGCAGTAACCTGGGACTGGCATATGAGCAGTTCTTC

V gene: TRBV6-1
clone size: many
D gene: NA
J gene: TRBJ1-6
CDR3 protein: CASSDNVGPLHF
CDR3 DNA: TGTGCCAGCAGTGACAACGTGGGGCCCCTCCACTTT

V gene: TRBV6-6
clone size: NA
D gene: TRBD1
J gene: TRBJ1-2
CDR3 protein: CASTGTGGYGYTF
CDR3 DNA: TGTGCCAGCACCGGGACAGGGGGCTATGGCTACACCTTC

V gene: TRBV7-9
clone size: NA
D gene: NA
J gene: TRBJ1-3
CDR3 protein: CASSSGVLSGNTIYF
CDR3 DNA: TGTGCCAGCAGCTCAGGGGTCCTCTCTGGAAACACCATATATTTT

V gene: TRBV12-3/TRBV12-4
clone size: many
D gene: TRBD2
J gene: TRBJ2-1
CDR3 protein: CASSLGSLAGVLNEQFF
CDR3 DNA: TGTGCCAGCAGTTTAGGGAGTCTAGCGGGAGTTCTAAATGAGCAGTTCTTC

V gene: TRBV7-3
clone size: NA
D gene: TRBD1
J gene: TRBJ2-5
CDR3 protein: CASSSGQGEETQYF
CDR3 DNA: TGTGCCAGCAGCTCGGGACAGGGGGAAGAGACCCAGTACTTC

V gene: TRBV2
clone size: NA
D gene: NA
J gene: TRBJ2-7
CDR3 protein: CASSEDGDTSYEQYF
CDR3 DNA: TGTGCCAGCAGTGAAGACGGGGACACCTCCTACGAGCAGTACTTC

V gene: TRBV6-5
clone size: many
D gene: NA
J gene: TRBJ2-7
CDR3 protein: CASRHGQARGYEQYF
CDR3 DNA: TGTGCCAGCAGACACGGACAGGCTCGGGGGTACGAGCAGTACTTC

V gene: TRBV6-4
clone size: NA
D gene: NA
J gene: TRBJ2-1
CDR3 protein: CARGHQRAVYNEQFF
CDR3 DNA: TGTGCCAGAGGACACCAGCGGGCCGTCTACAATGAGCAGTTCTTC

V gene: TRBV12-3/TRBV12-4
clone size: NA
D gene: NA
J gene: TRBJ1-1
CDR3 protein: CASSSARTGMNTEAFF
CDR3 DNA: TGTGCCAGCAGTTCCGCCAGGACTGGAATGAACACTGAAGCTTTCTTT

V gene: TRBV6-5
clone size: many
D gene: NA
J gene: TRBJ1-6
CDR3 protein: CASSHLRVGSPLHF
CDR3 DNA: TGTGCCAGCAGTCACCTCAGGGTGGGTTCACCCCTCCACTTT

V gene: TRBV3-1
clone size: NA
D gene: NA
J gene: TRBJ1-6
CDR3 protein: CASRRYNSPLHF
CDR3 DNA: TGCGCCAGCAGGCGCTACAATTCACCCCTCCACTTT